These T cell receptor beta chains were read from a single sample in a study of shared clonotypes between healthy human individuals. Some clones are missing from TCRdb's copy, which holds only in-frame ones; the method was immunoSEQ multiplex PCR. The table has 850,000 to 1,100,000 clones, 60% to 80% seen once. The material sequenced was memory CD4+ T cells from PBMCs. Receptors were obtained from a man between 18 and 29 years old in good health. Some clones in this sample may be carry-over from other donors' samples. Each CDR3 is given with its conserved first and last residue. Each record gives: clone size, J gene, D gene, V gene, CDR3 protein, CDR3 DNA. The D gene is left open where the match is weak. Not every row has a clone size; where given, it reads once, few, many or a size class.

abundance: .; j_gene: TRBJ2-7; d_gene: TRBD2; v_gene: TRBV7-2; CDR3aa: CASSLVGGSLRDEQYF; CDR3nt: TGTGCCAGCAGCTTAGTCGGCGGGAGTTTGAGGGACGAGCAGTACTTC
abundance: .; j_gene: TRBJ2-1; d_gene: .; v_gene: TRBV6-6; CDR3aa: CASTRSGYSYNEQFF; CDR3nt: TGTGCCAGCACCCGGAGCGGTTACTCCTACAATGAGCAGTTCTTC
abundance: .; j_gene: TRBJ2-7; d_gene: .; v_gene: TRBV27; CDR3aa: CASTKRGAPRPPDEQYF; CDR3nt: TGTGCCAGCACTAAAAGGGGGGCCCCAAGGCCCCCAGACGAGCAGTACTTC
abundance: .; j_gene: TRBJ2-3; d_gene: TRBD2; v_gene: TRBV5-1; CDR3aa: CASSSGLAGDTDTQYF; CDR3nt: TGCGCCAGCAGCTCGGGACTAGCGGGAGACACAGATACGCAGTATTTT
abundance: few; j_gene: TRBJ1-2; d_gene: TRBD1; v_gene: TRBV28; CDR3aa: CASSSPRQGKKDTF; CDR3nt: TGTGCCAGCAGTTCCCCTCGACAGGGGAAAAAGGACACCTTC
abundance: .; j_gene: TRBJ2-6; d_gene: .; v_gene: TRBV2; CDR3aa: CASRDDRSGANVLTF; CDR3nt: TGTGCCAGCAGAGACGACAGATCCGGGGCCAACGTCCTGACTTTC
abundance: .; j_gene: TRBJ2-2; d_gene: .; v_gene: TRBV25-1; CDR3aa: CASSEWGTSNTGELFF; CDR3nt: TGTGCCAGCAGTGAATGGGGGACCTCGAACACCGGGGAGCTGTTTTTT
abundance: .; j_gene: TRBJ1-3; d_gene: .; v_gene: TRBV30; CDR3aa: CAWSVHGGNTIYF; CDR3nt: TGTGCCTGGAGTGTACATGGTGGAAACACCATATATTTT
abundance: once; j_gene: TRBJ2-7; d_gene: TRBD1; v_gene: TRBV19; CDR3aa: CASSIGTGGHEQYF; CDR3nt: TGTGCCAGTAGTATTGGAACAGGGGGCCACGAGCAGTACTTC
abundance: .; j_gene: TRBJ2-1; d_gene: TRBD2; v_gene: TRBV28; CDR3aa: CASLFSGRINEQFF; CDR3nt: TGTGCCAGCCTATTTAGCGGGAGAATCAATGAGCAGTTCTTC
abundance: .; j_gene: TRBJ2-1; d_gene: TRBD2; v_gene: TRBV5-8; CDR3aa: CASSVRGTSGFVSYNEQFF; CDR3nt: TGTGCCAGCAGCGTCAGGGGGACTAGCGGGTTCGTCTCCTACAATGAGCAGTTCTTC
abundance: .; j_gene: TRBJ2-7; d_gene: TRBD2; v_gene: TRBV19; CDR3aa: CASSIAGGSYEQYF; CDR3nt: TGTGCCAGTAGTATTGCGGGAGGCTCCTACGAGCAGTACTTC
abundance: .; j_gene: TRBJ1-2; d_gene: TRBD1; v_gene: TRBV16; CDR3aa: CASSQHRGGNYGYTF; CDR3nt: TGTGCCAGCAGCCAACACAGGGGAGGGAACTATGGCTACACCTTC
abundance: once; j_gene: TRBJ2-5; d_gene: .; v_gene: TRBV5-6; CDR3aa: CASSFLRPSGVEQETQYF; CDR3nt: TGTGCCAGCAGCTTCCTACGACCGAGCGGAGTGGAACAAGAGACCCAGTACTTC
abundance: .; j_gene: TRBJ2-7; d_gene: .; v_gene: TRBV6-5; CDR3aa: CASSYGRGQTYEQYF; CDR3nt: TGTGCCAGCAGCTACGGGCGGGGGCAGACCTACGAGCAGTACTTC
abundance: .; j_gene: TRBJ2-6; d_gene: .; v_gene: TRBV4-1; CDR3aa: CASSQPGHNSGANVLTF; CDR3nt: TGCGCCAGCAGCCAACCGGGACACAACTCTGGGGCCAACGTCCTGACTTTC
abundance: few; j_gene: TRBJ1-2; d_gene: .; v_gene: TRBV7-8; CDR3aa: CASEGDNYGYTF; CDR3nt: TGTGCCAGCGAGGGGGATAACTATGGCTACACCTTC
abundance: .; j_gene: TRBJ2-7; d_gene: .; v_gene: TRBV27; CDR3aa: CASSSTAGDSYEQYF; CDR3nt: TGTGCCAGCAGTTCGACCGCAGGCGACTCCTACGAGCAGTACTTC
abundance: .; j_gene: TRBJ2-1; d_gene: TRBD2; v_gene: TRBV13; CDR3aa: CASSRPAAGPSAPNNEQFF; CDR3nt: TGTGCCAGCAGCCGGCCGGCAGCGGGACCCTCGGCCCCTAACAATGAGCAGTTCTTC
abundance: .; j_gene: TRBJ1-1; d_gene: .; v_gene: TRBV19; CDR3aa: CASIMNTEAFF; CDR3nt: TGTGCCAGTATTATGAACACTGAAGCTTTCTTT
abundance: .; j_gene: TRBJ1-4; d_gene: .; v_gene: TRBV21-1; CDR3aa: CATSESLGRWGTNEKLFF; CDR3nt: TGTGCCACCTCCGAGAGCTTGGGACGCTGGGGAACTAATGAAAAACTGTTTTTT
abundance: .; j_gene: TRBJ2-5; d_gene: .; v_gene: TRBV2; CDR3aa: CASSEGGGPQETQYF; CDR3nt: TGTGCCAGCAGTGAGGGGGGAGGCCCCCAAGAGACCCAGTACTTC
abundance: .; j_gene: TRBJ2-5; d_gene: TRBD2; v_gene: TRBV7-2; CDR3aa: CASSLGPPLAGETQYF; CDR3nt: TGTGCCAGCAGCTTAGGCCCCCCACTAGCGGGAGAGACCCAGTACTTC
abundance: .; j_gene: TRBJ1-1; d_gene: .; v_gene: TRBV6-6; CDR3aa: CASRLGLGTEAFF; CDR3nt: TGTGCCAGCAGGCTCGGGTTGGGCACTGAAGCTTTCTTT
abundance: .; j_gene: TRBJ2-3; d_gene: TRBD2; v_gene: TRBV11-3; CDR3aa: CASSLGREFTTDTQYF; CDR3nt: TGTGCCAGCAGCTTAGGGCGGGAGTTTACTACAGATACGCAGTATTTT
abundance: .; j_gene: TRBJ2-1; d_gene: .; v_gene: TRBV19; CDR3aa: CASSMMRGSYNEQFF; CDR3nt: TGTGCCAGTAGTATGATGAGGGGTTCCTACAATGAGCAGTTCTTC
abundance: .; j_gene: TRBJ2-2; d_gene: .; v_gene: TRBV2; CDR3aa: CASRKQGNTGELFF; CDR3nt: TGTGCCAGCAGAAAACAGGGGAACACCGGGGAGCTGTTTTTT
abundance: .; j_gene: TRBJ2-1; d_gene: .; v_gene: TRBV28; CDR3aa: CASSFHTEQFF; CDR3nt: TGTGCCAGCAGTTTCCACACGGAGCAGTTCTTC
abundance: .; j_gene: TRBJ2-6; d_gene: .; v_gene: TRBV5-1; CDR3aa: CASSGRGTGANVLTF; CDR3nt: TGCGCCAGCAGCGGGCGTGGGACTGGGGCCAACGTCCTGACTTTC
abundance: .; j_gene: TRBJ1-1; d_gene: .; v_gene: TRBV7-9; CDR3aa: CASSLASRGTEAFF; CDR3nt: TGTGCCAGCAGCTTAGCTAGCCGGGGCACTGAAGCTTTCTTT
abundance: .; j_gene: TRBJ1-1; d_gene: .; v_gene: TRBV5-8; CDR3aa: CASSFERNTEAFF; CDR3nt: TGTGCCAGCAGCTTCGAGCGAAACACTGAAGCTTTCTTT
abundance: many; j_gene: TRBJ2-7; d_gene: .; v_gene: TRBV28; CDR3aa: CASSFGYRLPREQYF; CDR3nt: TGTGCCAGCAGTTTTGGGTACAGGCTTCCGCGCGAGCAGTACTTC
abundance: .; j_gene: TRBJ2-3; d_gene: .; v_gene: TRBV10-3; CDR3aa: CAISESFSASTDTQYF; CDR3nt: TGTGCCATCAGTGAGTCTTTTAGCGCTAGCACAGATACGCAGTATTTT
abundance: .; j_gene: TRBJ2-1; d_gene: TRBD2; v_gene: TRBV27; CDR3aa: CASSRIGLAGDNEQFF; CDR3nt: TGTGCCAGCTCTAGGATAGGGCTAGCGGGAGACAATGAGCAGTTCTTC
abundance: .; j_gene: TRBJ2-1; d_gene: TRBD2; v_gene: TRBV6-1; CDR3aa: CASQAGGQGEQFF; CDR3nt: TGTGCCAGTCAAGCGGGAGGGCAGGGTGAGCAGTTCTTC
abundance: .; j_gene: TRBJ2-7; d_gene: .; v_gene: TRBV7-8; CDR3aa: CASSVIPGHRPGEQYF; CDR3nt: TGTGCCAGCAGCGTAATACCGGGACATCGACCCGGCGAGCAGTACTTC
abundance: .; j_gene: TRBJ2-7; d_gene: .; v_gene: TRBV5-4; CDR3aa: CASSLEGRNYEQYF; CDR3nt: TGTGCCAGCAGCTTGGAGGGACGTAACTACGAGCAGTACTTC
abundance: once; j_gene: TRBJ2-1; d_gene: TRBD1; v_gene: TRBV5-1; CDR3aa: CASSWGQGSSEQFF; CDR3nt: TGCGCCAGCAGCTGGGGACAGGGGTCCAGTGAGCAGTTCTTC
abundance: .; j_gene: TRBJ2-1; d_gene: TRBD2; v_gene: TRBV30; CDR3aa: CAWSPLTGLAGLQRQFF; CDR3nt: TGTGCCTGGAGTCCTCTCACCGGACTAGCGGGCCTACAAAGGCAGTTCTTC
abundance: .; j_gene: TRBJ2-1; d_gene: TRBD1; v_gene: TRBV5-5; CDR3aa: CASSPGTGYLDEQFF; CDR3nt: TGTGCCAGCAGCCCCGGGACAGGGTATCTCGATGAGCAGTTCTTC